A single sample is the source of the 3 T cell receptor beta chains below, sequenced in a study of T cells in Graves' hyperthyroidism and ophthalmopathy. RNA transcripts gave rise to amplified TCR beta CDR3 regions. The TCR CDR3 first-round RT-PCR relied on the HTBI primer set. MiXCR, run by TCRdb on the multiplex PCR reads, gives a single entry per CDR3 protein. This sample yields about 500,000 distinct CDR3 sequences, of which around 16% are seen a single time; about 29% belongs to the top ten. The sample comprised blood. The origin of the receptors is a woman in her twenties or thirties with Graves' ophthalmopathy.

This clonotype was observed many times. V is TRBV6-1 and J is TRBJ1-2, with D possibly being TRBD1 (5 bases). The germline V and J ends were trimmed by 6 bases and 0 bases, with 14 bases remaining between them. CDR1 and CDR2 (germline): MNHNS, SASEGT. CDR3 length: 15 amino acids. CDR3: CASRPQGLTNYGYTF. The DNA of the CDR3 is TGTGCCAGCAGACCGCAGGGCCTCACTAACTATGGCTACACCTTC.

This clonotype was found many times. The chain is built from TRBV15 and TRBJ1-4; a possible D gene is TRBD1 (5 bases). The length of the CDR3 is 16 residues. V lost 3 bases, J lost 0 bases, and 11 bases lay in between. Germline lookup yields CDR1 LNHNV and CDR2 YYDKDF (reference sequence). In DNA form, the CDR3 reads TGTGCCACCAGCAGGGCTCAGACAGCAACTAATGAAAAACTGTTTTTT. Translating it yields CATSRAQTATNEKLFF.

This sequence joins TRBV7-9 and TRBJ1-2; TRBD1 matches at 9 bases. Trimming removed 5 bases from V and 3 bases from J; junction bases left unmatched: 13. Per the germline V gene, CDR1 is SEHNR and CDR2 is FQNEAQ (reference sequence). The CDR3 sequence is 17 residues long. The CDR3 DNA follows: TGTGCCAGCAGCGCCCTCGCTGGGGGACAGGGTGACTATGGCTACACCTTC. Protein product: CASSALAGGQGDYGYTF.